The source of this T cell receptor (beta chain) is a study of T cell clonality in common variable immunodeficiency (dated by TCRdb to about 2015). Study-wide findings and limitations: Healthy controls shared more TCRbeta clones with each other than CVID subjects shared among themselves (p < 0.0001). Reportedly, TCRbeta sequences from CVID had fewer deletions and N-nucleotide insertions, and highly modified clones with 13 or more V deletions were absent from CVID. The authors noted that sequencing repertoires of T cell subpopulations would be needed to clarify what caused the increased clonality in CVID. Even though DNA input was the same, control samples had an average of approximately 82,000 unique sequences each, compared with roughly 34,000 in CVID samples. TCRbeta clonality was higher in CVID subjects than in healthy controls (t-test p = 0.018), and the increase was most characteristic of about a third of subjects. Correlations between repertoire features and clinical complications were limited by patient heterogeneity within the CVID cohort.

Both CVID patients and healthy controls were predominantly of Caucasian heritage. Heparinized peripheral whole blood samples of 5 to 8 ml were collected from each donor. TCRbeta CDR3 repertoires were sequenced from genomic DNA of adults with common variable immune deficiency (CVID) and healthy adult controls. The control group comprised approximately 22 healthy adult volunteers, some 12 female and approximately 10 male, aged roughly 23 to 70 years with a mean age of roughly 34. Diluted blood was density-centrifuged over Hypaque 1077 or Ficoll-Paque to isolate peripheral blood mononuclear cells. Genomic DNA was extracted from unsorted mononuclear cells by Qiagen column purification or by a centrifugation-based method. The V and J ends are trimmed by 3 bases and 3 bases, leaving 12 bases between them. The CDR3 has 14 amino acids, counting the end cysteine and phenylalanine. The DNA has 33 bases, all within the CDR3, and is read from base 1.

This clone was picked up many times. Its antigen remains undetermined. Read coverage stops 3 residues before the CDR3 terminus; the germline J gene supplies the remainder. For sequencing input, CVID and control samples contributed equivalent amounts of genomic DNA. For every sample, a 60 bp segment covering the rearranged TCRbeta CDR3 region was amplified and then sequenced. The immunoSEQ assay, a bias-corrected multiplex PCR with high-throughput sequencing, was employed for TCRbeta amplification. On the authors' methods: Each unique nucleotide sequence was treated as a clone and annotated with V, D and J genes, copy number and frequency. Sequences were labeled productive if in frame, and non-productive if out of frame or containing stop codons. Clonality was calculated from Shannon's entropy as previously described. The predicted amino acid sequences of productive clones were used to derive mean CDR3 Kyte-Doolittle hydropathy. The R hclust function was used to hierarchically cluster scaled V gene usage with Manhattan distance and complete linkage. Sharing of clones by CDR3 amino acid sequence was evaluated by resampling 12 repertoires per group over 100 rounds. The repertoires were searched for some 70 published EBV-specific TCRbeta sequences and 200 to 300 published CMV-specific TCRbeta sequences. Analysis left out a couple of CVID samples that produced under 10,000 sequences, so fewer than 50 CVID repertoires remained. TCRdb provides this immuneACCESS table in a form limited to in-frame rearrangements. Some clones are lacking; in checked studies, under half of them reflect an unresolved V gene, and why the rest are absent is not known. V, J and clone size reflect that table, while D and trimming were determined from the DNA. The table notes roughly 43,000 clones here, none of them singletons. The biggest ten clones account for about 0.7% of the sample.

The clonotype originates from a person between 18 and 69 years old in good health. The sequencing sample was made of peripheral blood mononuclear cells. The sequence is built from TRBV12-3 or TRBV12-4 and TRBJ2-7, with the D gene uncertain. The sequenced CDR3 bases are TGTGCCAGCAGTTTTCAGGAGACCTACTACGAG. Translation gives CASSFQETYYE. The complete CDR3 sequence is CASSFQETYYEQYF.